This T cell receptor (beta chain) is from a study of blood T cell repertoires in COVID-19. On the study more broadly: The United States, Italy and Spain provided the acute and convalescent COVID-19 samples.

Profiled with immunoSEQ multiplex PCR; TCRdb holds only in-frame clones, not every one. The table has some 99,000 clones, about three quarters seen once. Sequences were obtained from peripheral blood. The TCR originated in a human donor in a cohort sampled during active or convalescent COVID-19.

This CDR3 reads CASGLRYEQYF. CDR3 DNA sequence: TGTGCCAGTGGACTCCGCTACGAGCAGTACTTC. This chain joins TRBV6-6 and TRBJ2-7; D perhaps matches TRBD2 (5 bases). V lost 9 bases and J 3 bases, leaving 9 bases between the germline ends. The germline CDR1 and CDR2 sequences are MNHNY and SVGAGI (reference sequence). The CDR3 is 11 amino acids.